The TCR beta chain under discussion was sequenced for a study of blood T cell repertoires in COVID-19. In the study overall: PBMCs, B-cell-depleted T cells, or T cells were the source of the cDNA or gDNA that made up the material.

This clone showed up just a few times. CDR3 length: 16 amino acids. Germline CDR1 and CDR2: LNHNV and YYDKDF (reference sequence). The V gene lost 0 bases and the J gene lost 6 bases, with 14 bases spanning the gap. Original data processing: Amplified reference gene primers provided the basis for estimating nucleated cell counts. Method: immunoSEQ multiplex PCR; TCRdb's copy keeps in-frame clones and lacks some. V and J calls and clone size are given by that table; D and trimming were obtained from the DNA. The data show about 42,000 clones, roughly nine tenths seen once. The rearrangement links TRBV15 to TRBJ1-4, with TRBD1 as a possible D gene (6 bases). The sample taken for sequencing was peripheral blood. The clonotype comes from a man aged 30 to 39 with active or convalescent COVID-19. CDR3 protein: CATSRELARGHEKLFF. The CDR3 DNA reads as TGTGCCACCAGCAGAGAACTGGCCAGGGGCCATGAAAAACTGTTTTTT.